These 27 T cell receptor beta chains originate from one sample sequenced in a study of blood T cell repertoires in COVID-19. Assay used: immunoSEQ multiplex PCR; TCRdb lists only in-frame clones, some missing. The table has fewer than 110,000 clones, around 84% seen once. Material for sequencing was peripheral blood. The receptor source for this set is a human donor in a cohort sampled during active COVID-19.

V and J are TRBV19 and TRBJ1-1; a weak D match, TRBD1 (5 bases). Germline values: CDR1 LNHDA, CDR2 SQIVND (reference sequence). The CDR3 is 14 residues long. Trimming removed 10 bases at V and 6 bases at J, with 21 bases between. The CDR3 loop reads CATLPGGNMAEAFF. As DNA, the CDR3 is TGTGCCACCTTACCCGGGGGAAATATGGCTGAAGCTTTCTTT.

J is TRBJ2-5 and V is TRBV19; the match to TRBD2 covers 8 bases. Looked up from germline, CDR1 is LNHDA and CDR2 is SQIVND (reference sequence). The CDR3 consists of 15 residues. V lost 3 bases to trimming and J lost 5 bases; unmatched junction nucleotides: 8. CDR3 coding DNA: TGTGCCAGTAGTATCGCCGGGGGGGCCCGGGAGACCCAGTACTTC. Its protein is CASSIAGGARETQYF.

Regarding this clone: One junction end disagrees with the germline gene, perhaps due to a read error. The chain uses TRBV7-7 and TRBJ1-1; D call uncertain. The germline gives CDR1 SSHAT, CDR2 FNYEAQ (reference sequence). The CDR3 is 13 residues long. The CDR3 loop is CASSPTIQTEAFF. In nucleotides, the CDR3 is TGTGCTAGCAGTCCGACAATACAAACTGAAGCTTTCTTT. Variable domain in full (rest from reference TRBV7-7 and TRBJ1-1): GAGVSQSPRYKVTKRGQDVTLRCDPISSHATLYWYQQALGQGPEFLTYFNYEAQPDKSGLPSDRFSAERPEGSISTLTIQRTEQRDSAMYRCASSPTIQTEAFFGQGTRLTVV.

This chain's CDR3 is CASSSGQGYGYTF. DNA of the CDR3: TGTGCCAGCAGCTCGGGACAGGGGTATGGCTACACCTTC. V usage is TRBV7-2 and J usage is TRBJ1-2, with 10 bases matching TRBD1. The V gene end was trimmed by 4 bases and the J gene end by 5 bases; junction bases not matched to a gene: 1. This CDR3 has 13 amino acids. Germline V gives CDR1 SGHTA, CDR2 FQGNSA.

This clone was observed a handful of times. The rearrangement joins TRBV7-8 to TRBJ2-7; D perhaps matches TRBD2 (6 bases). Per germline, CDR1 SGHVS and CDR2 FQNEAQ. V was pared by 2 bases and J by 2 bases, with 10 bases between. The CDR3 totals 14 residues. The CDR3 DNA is TGTGCCAGCAGCTTAAGAAGGACTACCTACGAGCAGTACTTC. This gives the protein CASSLRRTTYEQYF.

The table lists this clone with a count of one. CDR3 bases: TGTGCCAGCAGTTTGAGCCTCGGACCCCTCCACTTT. It specifies CASSLSLGPLHF. The chain joins TRBV12-3 or TRBV12-4 to TRBJ1-6; D gene uncertain. The CDR3 loop spans 12 amino acids. The V gene lost 3 bases and the J gene lost 12 bases, with 9 bases spanning the gap.

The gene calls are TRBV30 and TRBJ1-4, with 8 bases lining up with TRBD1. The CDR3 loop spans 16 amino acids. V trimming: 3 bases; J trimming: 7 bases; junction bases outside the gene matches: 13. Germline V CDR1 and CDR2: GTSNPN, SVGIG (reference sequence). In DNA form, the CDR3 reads TGTGCCTGGAGGGACCCCGCTGGCAGGGGGCTTGAAAAACTGTTTTTT. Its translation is CAWRDPAGRGLEKLFF.

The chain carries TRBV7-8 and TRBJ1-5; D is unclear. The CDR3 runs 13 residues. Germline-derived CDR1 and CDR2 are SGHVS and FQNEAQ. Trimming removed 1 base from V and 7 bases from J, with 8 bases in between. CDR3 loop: CASSLGVSQPQHF. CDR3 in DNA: TGTGCCAGCAGCTTAGGTGTGTCACAGCCCCAGCATTTT.

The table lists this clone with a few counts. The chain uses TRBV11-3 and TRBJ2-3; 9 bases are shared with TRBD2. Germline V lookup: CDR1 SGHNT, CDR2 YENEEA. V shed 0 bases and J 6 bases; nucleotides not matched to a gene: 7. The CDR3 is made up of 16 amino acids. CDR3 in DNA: TGTGCCAGCAGCTTAGATATTAGCGGGGGCAGGGATACGCAGTATTTT. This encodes CASSLDISGGRDTQYF.

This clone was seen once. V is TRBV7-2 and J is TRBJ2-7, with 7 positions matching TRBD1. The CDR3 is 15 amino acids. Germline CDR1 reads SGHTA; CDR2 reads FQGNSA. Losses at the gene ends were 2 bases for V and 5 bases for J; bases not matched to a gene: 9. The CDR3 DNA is TGTGCCAGCAGCTTAAATCGCGGACAGGAGGACGAGCAGTACTTC. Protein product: CASSLNRGQEDEQYF. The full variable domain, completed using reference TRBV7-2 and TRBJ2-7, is GAGVSQSPSNKVTEKGKDVELRCDPISGHTALYWYRQSLGQGLEFLIYFQGNSAPDKSGLPSDRFSAERTGGSVSTLTIQRTQQEDSAVYLCASSLNRGQEDEQYFGPGTRLTVT.

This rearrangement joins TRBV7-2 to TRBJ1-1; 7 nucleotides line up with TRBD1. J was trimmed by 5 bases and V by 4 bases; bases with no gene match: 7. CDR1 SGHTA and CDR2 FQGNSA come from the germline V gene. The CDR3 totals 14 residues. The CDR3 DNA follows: TGTGCCAGCAGCTGGGACAGTGGGGGGACTGAAGCTTTCTTT. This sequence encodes CASSWDSGGTEAFF. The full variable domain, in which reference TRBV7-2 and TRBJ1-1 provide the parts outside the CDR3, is GAGVSQSPSNKVTEKGKDVELRCDPISGHTALYWYRQSLGQGLEFLIYFQGNSAPDKSGLPSDRFSAERTGGSVSTLTIQRTQQEDSAVYLCASSWDSGGTEAFFGQGTRLTVV.

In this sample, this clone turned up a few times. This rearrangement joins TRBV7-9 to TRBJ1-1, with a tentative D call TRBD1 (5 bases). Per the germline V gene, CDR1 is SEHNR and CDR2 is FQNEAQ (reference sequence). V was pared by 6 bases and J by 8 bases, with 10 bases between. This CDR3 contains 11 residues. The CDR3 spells CASSRQSEAFF. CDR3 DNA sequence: TGTGCCAGCAGTCGACAGTCAGAAGCTTTCTTT.

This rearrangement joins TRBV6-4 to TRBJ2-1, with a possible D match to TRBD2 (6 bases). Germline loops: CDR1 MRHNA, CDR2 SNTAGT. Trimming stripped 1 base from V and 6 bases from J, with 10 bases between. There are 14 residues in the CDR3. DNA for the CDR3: TGTGCCAGCAGTGACTTGTCGGGGGTCAATGAGCAGTTCTTC. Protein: CASSDLSGVNEQFF.

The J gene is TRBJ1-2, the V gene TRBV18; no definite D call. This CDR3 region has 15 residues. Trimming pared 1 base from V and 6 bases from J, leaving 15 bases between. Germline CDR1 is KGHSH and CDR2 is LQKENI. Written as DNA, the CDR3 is TGTGCCAGCTCACCACTCCCAGCCGACACGGATGGCTACACCTTC. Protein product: CASSPLPADTDGYTF.

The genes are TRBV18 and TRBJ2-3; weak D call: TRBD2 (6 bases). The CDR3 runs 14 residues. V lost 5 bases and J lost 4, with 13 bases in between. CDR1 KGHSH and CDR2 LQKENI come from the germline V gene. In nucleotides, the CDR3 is TGTGCCAGCTCATCTGCCCCGGGGGCAGATACGCAGTATTTT. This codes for CASSSAPGADTQYF.

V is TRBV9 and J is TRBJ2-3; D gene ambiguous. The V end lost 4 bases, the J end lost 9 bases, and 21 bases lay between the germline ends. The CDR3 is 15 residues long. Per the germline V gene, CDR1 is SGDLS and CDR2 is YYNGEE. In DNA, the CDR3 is TGTGCCAGCAGCCCCTATACCCCGCCCGAGTCGACGCAGTATTTT. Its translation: CASSPYTPPESTQYF.

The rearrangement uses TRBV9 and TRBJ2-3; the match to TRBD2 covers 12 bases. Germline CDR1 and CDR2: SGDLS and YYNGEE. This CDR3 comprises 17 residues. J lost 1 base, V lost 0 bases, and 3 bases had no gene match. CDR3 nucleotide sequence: TGTGCCAGCAGCGTAGAGGCTAGCGGGGGGGGCACAGATACGCAGTATTTT. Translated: CASSVEASGGGTDTQYF. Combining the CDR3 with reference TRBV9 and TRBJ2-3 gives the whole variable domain DSGVTQTPKHLITATGQRVTLRCSPRSGDLSVYWYQQSLDQGLQFLIQYYNGEERAKGNILERFSAQQFPDLHSELNLSSLELGDSALYFCASSVEASGGGTDTQYFGPGTRLTVL.

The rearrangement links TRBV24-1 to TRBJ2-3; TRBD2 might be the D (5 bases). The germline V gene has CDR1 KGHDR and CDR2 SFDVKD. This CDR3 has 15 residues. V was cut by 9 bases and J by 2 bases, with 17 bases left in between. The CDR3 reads CATLERAVNTDTQYF. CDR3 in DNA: TGTGCCACCCTAGAGCGAGCGGTAAACACAGATACGCAGTATTTT.

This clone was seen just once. CDR3 bases: TGTGCCATCAGTCGGGACAGCAATGAGCAGTTCTTC. Its translation: CAISRDSNEQFF. The chain combines TRBV10-3 with TRBJ2-1; 7 nucleotides line up with TRBD1. The germline V gene has CDR1 ENHRY and CDR2 SYGVKD. This CDR3 spans 12 amino acids. V shed 5 bases and J 6 bases; nucleotides not matched to a gene: 1.

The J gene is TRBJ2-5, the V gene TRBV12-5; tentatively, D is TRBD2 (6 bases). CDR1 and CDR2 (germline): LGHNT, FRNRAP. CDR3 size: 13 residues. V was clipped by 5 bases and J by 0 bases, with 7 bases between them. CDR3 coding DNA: TGTGCTAGTGGTCGGGGGTACCAAGAGACCCAGTACTTC. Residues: CASGRGYQETQYF.

CDR3 sequence reads: CASSLDRAGNTIYF. CDR3 DNA: TGTGCCAGCAGCTTGGACAGGGCGGGAAACACCATATATTTT. V gene TRBV5-4 combines with J gene TRBJ1-3; possibly TRBD1 for D (6 bases). Germline V gene sequence: CDR1 SGHNT, CDR2 YYREEE (reference sequence). V lost 0 bases and J lost 4, with 8 bases in between. This CDR3 contains 14 residues.

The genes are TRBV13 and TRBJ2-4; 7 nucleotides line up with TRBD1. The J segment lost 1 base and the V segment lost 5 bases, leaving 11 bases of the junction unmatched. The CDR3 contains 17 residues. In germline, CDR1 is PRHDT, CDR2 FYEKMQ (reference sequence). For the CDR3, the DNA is TGTGCCAGCAGCCTACGCCTCGGACAGGAGGCCAAAAACATTCAGTACTTC. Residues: CASSLRLGQEAKNIQYF.

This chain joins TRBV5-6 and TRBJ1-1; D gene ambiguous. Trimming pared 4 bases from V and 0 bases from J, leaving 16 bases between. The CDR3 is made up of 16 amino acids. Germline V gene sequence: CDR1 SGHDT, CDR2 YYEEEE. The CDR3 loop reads CASSPYGMGMNTEAFF. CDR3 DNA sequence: TGTGCCAGCAGCCCCTACGGGATGGGCATGAACACTGAAGCTTTCTTT.

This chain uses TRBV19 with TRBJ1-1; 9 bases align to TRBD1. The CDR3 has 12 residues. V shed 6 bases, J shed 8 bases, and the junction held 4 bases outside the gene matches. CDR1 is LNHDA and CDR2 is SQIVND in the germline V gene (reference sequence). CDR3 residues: CASRRTGEEAFF. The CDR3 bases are TGTGCCAGTAGACGGACAGGGGAGGAAGCTTTCTTT. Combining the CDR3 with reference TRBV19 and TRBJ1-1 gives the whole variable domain DGGITQSPKYLFRKEGQNVTLSCEQNLNHDAMYWYRQDPGQGLRLIYYSQIVNDFQKGDIAEGYSVSREKKESFPLTVTSAQKNPTAFYLCASRRTGEEAFFGQGTRLTVV.

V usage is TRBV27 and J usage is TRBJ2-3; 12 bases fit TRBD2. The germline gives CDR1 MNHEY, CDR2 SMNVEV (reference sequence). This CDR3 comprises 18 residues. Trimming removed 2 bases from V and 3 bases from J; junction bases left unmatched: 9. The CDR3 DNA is TGTGCCAGCAGTTTAGGAGCTAGCGGGGGGGTCAGGACAGATACGCAGTATTTT. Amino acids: CASSLGASGGVRTDTQYF.

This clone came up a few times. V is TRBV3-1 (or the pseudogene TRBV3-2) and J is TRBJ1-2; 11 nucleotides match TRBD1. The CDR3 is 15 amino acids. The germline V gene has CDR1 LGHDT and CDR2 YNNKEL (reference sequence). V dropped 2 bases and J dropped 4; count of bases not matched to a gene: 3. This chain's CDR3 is CASSQWDRGTYGYTF. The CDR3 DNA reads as TGTGCCAGCAGCCAATGGGACAGGGGGACCTATGGCTACACCTTC.

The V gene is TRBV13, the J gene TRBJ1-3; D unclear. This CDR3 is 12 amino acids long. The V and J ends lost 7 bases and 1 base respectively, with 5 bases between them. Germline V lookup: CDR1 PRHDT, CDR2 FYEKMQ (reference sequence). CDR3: CASKSSGNTIYF. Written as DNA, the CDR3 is TGTGCCAGCAAGAGTTCTGGAAACACCATATATTTT.